Below, one TCR beta chain is given with its context. The data originate from a study of blood T cell repertoires in COVID-19. Overall study context: In each case, the material was cDNA or gDNA derived from T cells, B-cell-depleted T cells, or PBMCs.

Generated by immunoSEQ multiplex PCR, the TCRdb table keeps only in-frame clones and is missing some. The data contain a few hundred thousand clones, roughly 80% of them seen just once; the ten biggest clones take up 8% to 13%. V was pared by 4 bases and J by 0 bases, with 16 bases between. The CDR3 consists of 16 residues. Germline CDR1 is LNHDA and CDR2 is SQIVND (reference sequence). The chain couples TRBV19 to TRBJ2-7; a possible D gene is TRBD2 (7 bases). The clonotype was recovered from a woman aged 80 or over with acute or convalescent COVID-19. Sequencing was carried out using peripheral blood. The CDR3 loop reads CASSTSGGGNSYEQYF. In DNA, the CDR3 is TGTGCCAGTAGTACATCGGGGGGCGGTAACTCCTACGAGCAGTACTTC.